The rows below give T cell receptor beta chains drawn from one sample of a study of PD-L1 blockade in urothelial cancer. Here immunoSEQ multiplex PCR was the method, and the copy in TCRdb shows in-frame clones only, minus some. Of 85,000 to 95,000 clones detected, roughly 90% appear once; the ten largest clones hold over 0.95%. The source material was PBMCs, sampled around atezolizumab (anti-PD-L1) treatment. The receptors originated from a woman at least 80 years old with urothelial cancer. CDR3s leave out the opening cysteine and the closing phenylalanine or tryptophan. Fields, in order: V gene, J gene, CDR3 protein.

TRBV6-1	TRBJ1-3	ASSPSGGAGNTIY
TRBV5-1	TRBJ2-5	ASRVSGAQETQY
TRBV6-1	TRBJ1-2	ASRETGANYGYT
TRBV27	TRBJ1-4	ASSLLRTGGGEKLF
TRBV7-9	TRBJ2-5	ASSLDRETQY
TRBV7-9	TRBJ2-1	ASSRPGQALNEQF
TRBV5-6	TRBJ2-1	ASSGDRGQPTYNEQF
TRBV5-1	TRBJ2-5	ASSLGPGGGQETQY
TRBV28	TRBJ2-5	ASRNTGQETQY
TRBV5-1	TRBJ2-2	ASSPQQEYGELF
TRBV28	TRBJ2-4	ASSTYRVAKNIQY
TRBV7-2	TRBJ2-1	ASSLIAGTYNEQF
TRBV18	TRBJ2-7	ASSPSPILLEQY
TRBV9	TRBJ2-2	ASSLGEGEGSTGELF
TRBV9	TRBJ2-7	ASSEGTRSREQY
TRBV7-3	TRBJ2-1	ASSLLAGSYNEQF
TRBV7-2	TRBJ2-3	ASSPQEGRSPQY
TRBV9	TRBJ1-1	ASSTGGQGGTEAF
TRBV10-3	TRBJ1-2	AITKRQGDSSYGYT
TRBV19	TRBJ1-2	ASSQGGTHYGYT
TRBV6-1	TRBJ1-5	ASSQGGFGNQPQH
TRBV27	TRBJ2-2	ASRLRDLNTGELF